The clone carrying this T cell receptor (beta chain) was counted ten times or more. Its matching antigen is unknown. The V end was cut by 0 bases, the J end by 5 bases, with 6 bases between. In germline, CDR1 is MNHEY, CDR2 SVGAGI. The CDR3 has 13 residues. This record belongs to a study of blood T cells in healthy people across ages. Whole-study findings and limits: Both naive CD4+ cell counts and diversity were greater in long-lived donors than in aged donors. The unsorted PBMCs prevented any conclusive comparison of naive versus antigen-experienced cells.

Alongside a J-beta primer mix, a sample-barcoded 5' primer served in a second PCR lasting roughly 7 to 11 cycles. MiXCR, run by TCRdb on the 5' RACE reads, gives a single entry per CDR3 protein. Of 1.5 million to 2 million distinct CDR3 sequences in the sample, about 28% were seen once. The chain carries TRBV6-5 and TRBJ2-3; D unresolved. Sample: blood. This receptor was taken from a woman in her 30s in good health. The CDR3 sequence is CASSYSGVDTQYF. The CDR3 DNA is TGTGCCAGCAGTTACTCCGGTGTAGATACGCAGTATTTT.